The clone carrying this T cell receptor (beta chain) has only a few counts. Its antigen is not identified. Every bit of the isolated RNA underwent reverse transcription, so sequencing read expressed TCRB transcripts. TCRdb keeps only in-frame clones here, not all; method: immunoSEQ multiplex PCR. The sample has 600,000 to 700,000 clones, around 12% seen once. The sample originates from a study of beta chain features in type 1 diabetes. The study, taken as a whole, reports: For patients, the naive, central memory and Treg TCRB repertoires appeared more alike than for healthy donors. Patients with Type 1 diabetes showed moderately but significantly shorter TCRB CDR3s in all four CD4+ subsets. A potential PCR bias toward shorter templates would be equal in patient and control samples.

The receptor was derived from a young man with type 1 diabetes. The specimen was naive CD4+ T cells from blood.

As DNA, the CDR3 is TGTGCCAGCAGCCCCCGCTTAGCGGGCACAGATACGCAGTATTTT. This codes for CASSPRLAGTDTQYF. V usage is TRBV14 and J usage is TRBJ2-3; D is possibly TRBD2 (6 bases). CDR3 length: 15 residues. Germline V CDR1 and CDR2: SGHDN, FVKESK. Trimming stripped 4 bases from V and 1 base from J, with 12 bases between.